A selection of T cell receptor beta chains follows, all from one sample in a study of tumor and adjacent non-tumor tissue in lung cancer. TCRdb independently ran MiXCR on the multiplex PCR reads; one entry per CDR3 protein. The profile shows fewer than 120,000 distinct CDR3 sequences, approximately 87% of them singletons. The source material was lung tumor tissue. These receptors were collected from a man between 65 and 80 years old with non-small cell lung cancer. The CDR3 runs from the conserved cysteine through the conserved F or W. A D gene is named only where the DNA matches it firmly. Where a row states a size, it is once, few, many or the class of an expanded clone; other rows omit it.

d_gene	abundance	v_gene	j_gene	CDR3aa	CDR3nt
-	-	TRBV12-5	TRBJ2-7	CASGLFLSGERTYEQCF	TGTGCCAGTGGTTTGTTCTTGTCAGGGGAACGAACCTACGAGCAGTGCTTC
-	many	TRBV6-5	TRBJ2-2	CASSYSADPNTGELFF	TGTGCCAGCAGTTACTCTGCGGACCCAAACACCGGGGAGCTGTTTTTT
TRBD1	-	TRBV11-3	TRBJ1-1	CASSFRDRTLNTEALF	TGTGCCAGCAGCTTCCGGGACAGAACCCTGAATACTGAGGCTTTATTT
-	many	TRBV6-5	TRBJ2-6	CASSSGLLGANVLTF	TGTGCCAGCAGTTCCGGGTTGCTTGGGGCCAACGTCCTGACTTTC
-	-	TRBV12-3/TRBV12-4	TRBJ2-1	CAGSSGFEHFF	TGTGCCGGCAGTTCCGGTTTTGAGCATTTCTTC
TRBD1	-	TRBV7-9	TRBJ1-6	CVSSLTGGYNSPLHF	TGTGTCAGCAGCTTAACAGGGGGCTATAATTCACCCCTCCACTTT
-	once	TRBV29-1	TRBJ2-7	CSVGANGKHEQYF	TGCAGCGTTGGGGCAAATGGGAAGCACGAGCAGTACTTC
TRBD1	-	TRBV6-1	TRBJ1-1	CASSELRPGGRDTEALF	TGTGCCAGCAGTGAACTGCGGCCAGGGGGCAGGGACACTGAAGCTTTATTT
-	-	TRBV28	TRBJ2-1	CASSFLEHHEQFF	TGTGCCAGCAGTTTCCTAGAGCACCATGAGCAGTTCTTC
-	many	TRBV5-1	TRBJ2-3	CASSPRTDTQYF	TGCGCCAGCAGCCCCCGCACAGATACGCAGTATTTT
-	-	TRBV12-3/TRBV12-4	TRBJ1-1	CASRGSGVFF	TGTGCCAGCAGAGGGAGTGGAGTTTTCTTT
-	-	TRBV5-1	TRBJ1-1	CASKNLAERTEAFF	TGCGCCAGCAAGAACCTGGCAGAGCGGACTGAAGCTTTCTTT
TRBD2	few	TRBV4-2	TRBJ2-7	CASSQVALAGDEHYF	TGTGCCAGCAGCCAAGTTGCCCTAGCGGGGGATGAGCACTACTTC
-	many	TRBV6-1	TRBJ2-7	CASTTASDSYYEQYF	TGTGCCAGCACGACGGCATCTGACAGCTACTACGAGCAGTACTTC
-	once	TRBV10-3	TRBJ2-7	CTIKPGSNEQYF	TGTACCATCAAGCCGGGAAGCAACGAGCAGTACTTC
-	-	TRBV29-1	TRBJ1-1	CSVEGGVTLIAFF	TGCAGCGTCGAAGGTGGAGTAACCTTAATCGCTTTCTTT
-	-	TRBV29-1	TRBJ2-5	CSAEPYLQTCQETRYF	TGCAGTGCCGAGCCCTACCTCCAGACATGTCAAGAGACCCGGTATTTC
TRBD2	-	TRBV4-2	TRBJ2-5	CASSQVVSGGETQYF	TGTGCCAGCAGCCAAGTCGTCAGCGGGGGGGAGACCCAGTACTTC
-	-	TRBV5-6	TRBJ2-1	CASSSGRGSSYTDQFF	TGTGCCAGCAGTTCCGGTAGGGGGAGCTCCTACACTGATCAGTTCTTC
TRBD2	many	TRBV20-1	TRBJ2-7	CSAKAGAAYEQYF	TGCAGTGCAAAGGCGGGAGCCGCCTACGAGCAGTACTTC
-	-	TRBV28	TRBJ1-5	CASTGCNQPQHF	TGTGCCAGCACGGGCTGCAATCAGCCTCAGCATTTT
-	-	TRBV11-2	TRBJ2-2	CACSLVGRGAAGELFF	TGTGCCTGCAGCTTAGTGGGCAGAGGGGCTGCCGGGGAGCTGTTTTTT
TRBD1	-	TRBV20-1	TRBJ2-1	CSSGTGTNMQFF	TGCAGTTCCGGGACAGGGACCAATATGCAGTTCTTC
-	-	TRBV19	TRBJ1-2	CASSIGGSHGCTF	TGCGCCAGTAGTATAGGAGGCAGCCATGGCTGCACCTTC
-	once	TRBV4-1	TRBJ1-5	CAKSHLPGRLYSNQPQHF	TGCGCCAAAAGCCACCTTCCAGGCAGACTCTATAGCAATCAGCCCCAGCATTTT
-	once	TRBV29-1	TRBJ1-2	CSVEDPRQGLGDYTF	TGCAGTGTTGAAGACCCCCGGCAGGGCTTAGGCGACTACACCTTC
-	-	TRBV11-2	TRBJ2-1	CASCLARHYNEKFF	TGTGCCAGCTGCTTAGCGAGACATTACAATGAGAAGTTCTTC